The 21 T cell receptor beta chains given below trace back to one sample, sequenced in a study of type 1 regulatory T cells. What these receptors recognize is not known. MiXCR was run by TCRdb on the reads, yielding one entry per CDR3 protein. The sample contains roughly 25,000 distinct CDR3 sequences, 72% of which appear only once. Sequencing used cultured T cells, either the whole culture or a sorted T cell fraction (not recorded which). The subset was: Tr1-enriched cell product generated in vitro against host alloantigens. These receptor sequences come from a human donor in good health.

The gene calls are TRBV20-1 and TRBJ1-1; D remains unclear. Germline V CDR1 and CDR2: DFQATT, SNEGSKA (reference sequence). The CDR3 length is 13 residues. V shed 6 bases and J shed 0 bases, with 11 bases lying between them. In nucleotides, the CDR3 is TGCAGTGCGACCCCGGCCCTGAACACTGAAGCTTTCTTT. Encoded protein: CSATPALNTEAFF.

This clonotype was observed a handful of times. The chain recombines TRBV5-4 with TRBJ2-2, with 11 nucleotides matching TRBD2. The germline V gene encodes CDR1 SGHNT and CDR2 YYREEE (reference sequence). The CDR3 is made up of 17 amino acids. Trimming took 0 bases from V and 5 from J; bases not matched to a gene: 6. The CDR3 DNA sequence: TGTGCCAGCAGCTTGGCCCGTCTAGCGGGGGGAACCGGGGAGCTGTTTTTT. This codes for CASSLARLAGGTGELFF.

V gene TRBV12-3 or TRBV12-4 combines with J gene TRBJ1-2; D gene ambiguous. This CDR3 region has 12 residues. V was pared by 3 bases and J by 4 bases, with 6 bases between. CDR3 sequence: CASSLRGYGYTF. DNA for the CDR3: TGTGCCAGCAGTTTGAGAGGCTATGGCTACACCTTC.

This chain uses TRBV6-6 with TRBJ2-7, with D hard to call. Between the trimmed V and J ends, which lost 0 bases and 0 bases, there was a span of 9 bases. Germline V lookup: CDR1 MNHNY, CDR2 SVGAGI (reference sequence). The CDR3 has 15 residues. The CDR3 DNA sequence: TGTGCCAGCAGTTACTCACCTTGGGGCTCCTACGAGCAGTACTTC. Translation: CASSYSPWGSYEQYF.

The chain combines TRBV18 with TRBJ2-5; 9 positions agree with TRBD2. The germline V gene has CDR1 KGHSH and CDR2 LQKENI. The CDR3 consists of 16 residues. Trimming cost V 2 bases and J 3 bases; bases outside gene matches: 7. The CDR3 DNA reads as TGTGCCAGCTCACCAACTAGACTAGCGGCGAAAGAGACCCAGTACTTC. It specifies CASSPTRLAAKETQYF.

This sequence joins TRBV7-6 and TRBJ1-2; TRBD1 is a possible D gene (5 bases). CDR1 and CDR2 (germline): SGHVS, FNYEAQ. V was shortened by 0 bases and J by 6 bases, with 11 bases between the two germline ends. The CDR3 contains 14 residues. CDR3 bases: TGTGCCAGCAGCTTAGCGAGGGGTATCAATGGCTACACCTTC. Translation gives CASSLARGINGYTF.

The rearrangement uses TRBV28 and TRBJ2-1, with D possibly matching TRBD1 (6 bases). The germline V gene encodes CDR1 MDHEN and CDR2 SYDVKM. V was shortened by 5 bases and J by 12 bases, with 14 bases between the two germline ends. The CDR3 is 12 residues long. The CDR3 spells CASSTPTGPQFF. As DNA, the CDR3 is TGTGCCAGCAGTACGCCGACAGGCCCGCAGTTCTTC. The full variable domain, in which reference TRBV28 and TRBJ2-1 provide the parts outside the CDR3, is DVKVTQSSRYLVKRTGEKVFLECVQDMDHENMFWYRQDPGLGLRLIYFSYDVKMKEKGDIPEGYSVSREKKERFSLILESASTNQTSMYLCASSTPTGPQFFGPGTRLTVL.

The V gene is TRBV7-9, the J gene TRBJ1-4; D is undetermined. V gave up 1 base and J gave up 3 bases, with 9 bases separating them. The CDR3 is 15 residues long. The germline gives CDR1 SEHNR, CDR2 FQNEAQ (reference sequence). The CDR3 DNA reads TGTGCCAGCAGCTTAGTAGAGGGAGCTAATGAAAAACTGTTTTTT. Translated: CASSLVEGANEKLFF.

V gene TRBV9 combines with J gene TRBJ1-1, with a tentative D call TRBD1 (5 bases). Trimming pared 6 bases from V and 4 bases from J, leaving 13 bases between. The CDR3 spans 13 residues. Germline V lookup: CDR1 SGDLS, CDR2 YYNGEE. CDR3 in amino acids: CASNRAGSTEAFF. The CDR3 DNA is TGTGCCAGCAATCGGGCAGGGAGCACTGAAGCTTTCTTT.

V usage is TRBV5-6 and J usage is TRBJ1-2; 7 nucleotides align to TRBD1. CDR1 is SGHDT, CDR2 YYEEEE, per germline. This CDR3 spans 13 amino acids. V lost 4 bases and J lost 2; bases outside the gene matches: 2. CDR3 in amino acids: CASSPDRNYGYTF. The CDR3 nucleotides are TGTGCCAGCAGCCCGGACAGGAACTATGGCTACACCTTC.

The CDR3 coding sequence is TGTGCCAGCAGTCTTGGGCTAGCGGGGAGTAGCACAGATACGCAGTATTTT. It encodes CASSLGLAGSSTDTQYF. The chain employs TRBV25-1 and TRBJ2-3; 9 bases are shared with TRBD2. The CDR3 length is 17 residues. The ends lost 5 bases at V and 0 bases at J; junction bases unmatched: 9. Per the germline V gene, CDR1 is MGHDK and CDR2 is SYGVNS.

The chain uses TRBV2 and TRBJ2-2, with 8 bases aligning to TRBD2. V shed 7 bases and J 7 bases; nucleotides not matched to a gene: 8. CDR3 length: 14 residues. The V gene's germline CDR1 is SNHLY and CDR2 FYNNEI. The DNA of the CDR3 is TGTGCCAGCAATTCGGGGGGGCAGCACGGGGAGCTGTTTTTT. Amino acids: CASNSGGQHGELFF.

The chain recombines TRBV20-1 with TRBJ2-3; tentatively, D is TRBD1 (6 bases). V shed 3 bases and J shed 10 bases, with 14 bases lying between them. Germline CDR1 reads DFQATT; CDR2 reads SNEGSKA (reference sequence). The CDR3 has 12 residues. The CDR3 region is CSARDRLSPQYF. CDR3 in DNA: TGCAGTGCTAGGGACAGACTCAGCCCGCAGTATTTT.

This clonotype was seen just once. This chain connects TRBV4-1 to TRBJ2-3, with TRBD2 matching 7 bases. CDR1 is MGHRA, CDR2 YSYEKL, per germline. V was clipped by 5 bases and J by 5 bases; unmatched bases: 7. The CDR3 is 14 amino acids. In DNA form, the CDR3 reads TGCGCCAGCAGCAGGGAGGGTTCGCAAGATACGCAGTATTTT. Translated, it gives CASSREGSQDTQYF.

This clonotype was seen just once. The CDR3 does not close with the conserved phenylalanine or tryptophan, likely indicating a read error. V usage is TRBV5-1 and J usage is TRBJ1-1, with D uncertain. Germline V gene data show CDR1 as SGHRS and CDR2 as YFSETQ. V lost 1 base, J lost 6 bases, and 13 bases lay in between. The CDR3 spans 14 residues. The CDR3 coding sequence is TGCGCCAGCAGCTTGAGATCTGATTTAGCTGAAGCTTTCATT. It yields the protein CASSLRSDLAEAFI.

The chain couples TRBV19 to TRBJ2-6, with D unresolved. Germline V CDR1 and CDR2: LNHDA, SQIVND (reference sequence). With 3 bases removed from V and 1 base from J, the gap between germline ends came to 4 bases. The CDR3 spans 14 residues. CDR3 nucleotide sequence: TGTGCCAGTAGTATCACGTCTGGGGCCAACGTCCTGACTTTC. It specifies CASSITSGANVLTF.

The V and J genes are TRBV4-3 and TRBJ2-1; no definite D call. The V gene lost 0 bases and the J gene lost 4 bases, with 10 bases spanning the gap. CDR1 is LGHNA, CDR2 YSLEER, per germline. There are 15 residues in the CDR3. The CDR3: CASSQDTRVYNEQFF. CDR3 in DNA: TGCGCCAGCAGCCAAGATACAAGAGTTTACAATGAGCAGTTCTTC.

The count of this clonotype is one. The V and J genes are TRBV12-3 or TRBV12-4 and TRBJ1-3; D is ambiguous. V was cut by 3 bases and J by 0 bases, with 3 bases left in between. This CDR3 has 13 amino acids. CDR3 residues: CASSLSSGNTIYF. The DNA for the CDR3 is TGTGCCAGCAGTTTGAGCTCTGGAAACACCATATATTTT.

The chain recombines TRBV6-2 or TRBV6-3 with TRBJ1-5; the D gene is possibly TRBD1 (5 bases). V gave up 10 bases and J gave up 3 bases, with 10 bases separating them. The CDR3 is made up of 12 amino acids. CDR1 is MNHEY, CDR2 SVGEGT, per germline. CDR3 DNA sequence: TGTGCCACCGGGGACCCCAATCAGCCCCAGCATTTT. It is translated as CATGDPNQPQHF.

The CDR3 here is CASSGQGDTQYF. The CDR3 DNA reads as TGTGCCAGCAGCGGGCAAGGAGATACGCAGTATTTT. The chain is built from TRBV2 and TRBJ2-3; D unclear. Per the germline V gene, CDR1 is SNHLY and CDR2 is FYNNEI. This CDR3 has 12 amino acids. Trimming pared 6 bases from V and 5 bases from J, leaving 9 bases between.

The chain recombines TRBV7-2 with TRBJ2-7; 9 nucleotides match TRBD1. The ends lost 10 bases at V and 3 bases at J; junction bases unmatched: 10. From germline, CDR1 is SGHTA and CDR2 FQGNSA. The CDR3 consists of 14 residues. The DNA for the CDR3 is TGTGCCACCAATCGTGGACAGGGGATCTACGAGCAGTACTTC. Residues: CATNRGQGIYEQYF.